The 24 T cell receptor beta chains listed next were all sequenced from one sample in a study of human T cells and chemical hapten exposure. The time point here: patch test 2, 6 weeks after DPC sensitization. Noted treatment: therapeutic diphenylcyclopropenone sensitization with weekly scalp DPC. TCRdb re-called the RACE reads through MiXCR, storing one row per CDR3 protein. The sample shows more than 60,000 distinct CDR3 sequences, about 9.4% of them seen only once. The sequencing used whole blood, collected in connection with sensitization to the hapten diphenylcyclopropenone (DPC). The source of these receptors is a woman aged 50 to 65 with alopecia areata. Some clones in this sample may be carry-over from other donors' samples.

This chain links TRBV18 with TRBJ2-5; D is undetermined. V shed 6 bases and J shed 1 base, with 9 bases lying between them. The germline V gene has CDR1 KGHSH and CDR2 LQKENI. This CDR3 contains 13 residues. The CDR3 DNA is TGTGCCAGCTCCGCGAATTCCCAAGAGACCCAGTACTTC. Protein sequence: CASSANSQETQYF.

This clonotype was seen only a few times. The CDR3: CASSFIKTSGSWDEQFF. The CDR3 nucleotides are TGTGCCAGCAGCTTCATAAAGACTAGCGGGAGTTGGGATGAGCAGTTCTTC. This chain links TRBV7-6 with TRBJ2-1, with TRBD2 matching over 12 bases. Trimming at V came to 3 bases and at J to 8 bases, leaving 11 bases not matched to a gene. The CDR3 consists of 17 residues. Germline V gene lookup returns CDR1 SGHVS and CDR2 FNYEAQ.

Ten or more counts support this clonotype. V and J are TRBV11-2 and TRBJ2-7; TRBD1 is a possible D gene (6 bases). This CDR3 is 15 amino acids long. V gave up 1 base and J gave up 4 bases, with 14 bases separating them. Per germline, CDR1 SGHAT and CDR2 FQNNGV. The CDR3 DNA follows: TGTGCCAGCAGCTTAGCCTGGACAGCCTTATACGAGCAGTACTTC. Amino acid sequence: CASSLAWTALYEQYF.

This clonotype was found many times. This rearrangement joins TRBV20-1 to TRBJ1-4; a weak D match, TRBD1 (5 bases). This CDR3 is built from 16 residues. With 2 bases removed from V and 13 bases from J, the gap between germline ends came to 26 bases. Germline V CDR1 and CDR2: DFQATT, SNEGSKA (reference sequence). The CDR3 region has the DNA TGCAGTGCTAGATCCTACCGGGACGCCGGGAGTAGCGGACTGTTTTTT. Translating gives CSARSYRDAGSSGLFF.

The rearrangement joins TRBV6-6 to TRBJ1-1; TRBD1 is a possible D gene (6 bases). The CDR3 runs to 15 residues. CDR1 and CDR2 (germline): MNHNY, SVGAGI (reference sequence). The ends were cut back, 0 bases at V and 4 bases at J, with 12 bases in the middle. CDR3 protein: CASSYSAGVATEAFF. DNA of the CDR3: TGTGCCAGCAGTTACTCTGCAGGGGTTGCCACTGAAGCTTTCTTT.

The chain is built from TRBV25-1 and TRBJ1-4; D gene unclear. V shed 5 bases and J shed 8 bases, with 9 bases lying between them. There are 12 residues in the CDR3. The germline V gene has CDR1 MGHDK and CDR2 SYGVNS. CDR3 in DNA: TGTGCCAGCAGTTATGAGGAAGAAAAACTGTTTTTT. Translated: CASSYEEEKLFF. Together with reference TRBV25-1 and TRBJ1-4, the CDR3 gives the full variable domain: EADIYQTPRYLVIGTGKKITLECSQTMGHDKMYWYQQDPGMELHLIHYSYGVNSTEKGDLSSESTVSRIRTEHFPLTLESARPSHTSQYLCASSYEEEKLFFGSGTQLSVL.

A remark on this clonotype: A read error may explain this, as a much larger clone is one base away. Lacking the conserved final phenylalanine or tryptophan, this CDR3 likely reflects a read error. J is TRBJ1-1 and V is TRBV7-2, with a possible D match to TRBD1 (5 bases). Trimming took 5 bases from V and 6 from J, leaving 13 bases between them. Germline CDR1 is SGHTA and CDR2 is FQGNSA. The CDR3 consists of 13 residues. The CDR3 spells CASSGHSKAEAFS. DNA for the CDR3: TGTGCCAGCAGCGGACATTCGAAGGCTGAAGCTTTCTCT.

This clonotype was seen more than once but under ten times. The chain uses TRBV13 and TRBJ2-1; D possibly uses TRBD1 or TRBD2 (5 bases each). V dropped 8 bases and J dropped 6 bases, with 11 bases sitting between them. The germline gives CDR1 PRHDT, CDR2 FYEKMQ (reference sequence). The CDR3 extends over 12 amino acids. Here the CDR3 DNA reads TGTGCCAGCCGTGAGGGGAGCAATGAGCAGTTCTTC. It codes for CASREGSNEQFF.

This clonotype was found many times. The CDR3 loop is CASSLGLDPTYEQYF. The CDR3 nucleotides read TGCGCCAGCAGCTTGGGGCTAGATCCCACCTACGAGCAGTACTTC. The rearrangement uses TRBV5-1 and TRBJ2-7; D is unresolved. Germline V lookup: CDR1 SGHRS, CDR2 YFSETQ. CDR3 size: 15 residues. Trimming removed 0 bases from V and 2 bases from J, with 12 bases in between.

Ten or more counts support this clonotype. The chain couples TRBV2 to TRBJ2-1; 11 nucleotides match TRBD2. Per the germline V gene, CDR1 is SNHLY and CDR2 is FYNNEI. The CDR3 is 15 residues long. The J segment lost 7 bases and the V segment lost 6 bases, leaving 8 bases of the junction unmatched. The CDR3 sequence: CASSPTASGRNEQFF. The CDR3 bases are TGTGCCAGCAGCCCCACGGCTAGCGGGAGGAATGAGCAGTTCTTC. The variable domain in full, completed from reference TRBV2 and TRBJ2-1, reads EPEVTQTPSHQVTQMGQEVILRCVPISNHLYFYWYRQILGQKVEFLVSFYNNEISEKSEIFDDQFSVERPDGSNFTLKIRSTKLEDSAMYFCASSPTASGRNEQFFGPGTRLTVL.

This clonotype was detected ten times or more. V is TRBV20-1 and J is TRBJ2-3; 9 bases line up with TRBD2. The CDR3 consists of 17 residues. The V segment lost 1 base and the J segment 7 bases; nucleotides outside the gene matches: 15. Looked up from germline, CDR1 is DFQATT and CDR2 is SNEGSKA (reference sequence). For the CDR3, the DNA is TGCAGTGCTAGAGTCACGGGCCGAGCGGGAGGCCCCTATACGCAGTATTTT. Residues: CSARVTGRAGGPYTQYF.

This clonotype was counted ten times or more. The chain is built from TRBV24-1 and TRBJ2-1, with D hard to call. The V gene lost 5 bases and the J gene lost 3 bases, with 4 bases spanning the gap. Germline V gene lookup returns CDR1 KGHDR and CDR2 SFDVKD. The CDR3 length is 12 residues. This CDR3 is CATSGVYNEQFF. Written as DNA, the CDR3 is TGTGCCACCAGTGGGGTCTACAATGAGCAGTTCTTC.

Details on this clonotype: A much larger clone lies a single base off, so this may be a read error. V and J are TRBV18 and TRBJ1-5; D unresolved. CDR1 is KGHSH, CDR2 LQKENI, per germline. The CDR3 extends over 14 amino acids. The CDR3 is CASSPLRENQPQLF. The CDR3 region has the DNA TGTGCCAGCTCACCACTAAGGGAAAATCAGCCCCAGCTTTTT.

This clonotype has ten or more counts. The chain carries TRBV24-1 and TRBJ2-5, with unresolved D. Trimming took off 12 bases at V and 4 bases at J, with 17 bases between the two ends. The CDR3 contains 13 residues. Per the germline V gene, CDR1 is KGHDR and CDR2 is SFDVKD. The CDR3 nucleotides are TGTGCCTCCTCCGACGGACCGGGAGAGACCCAGTACTTC. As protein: CASSDGPGETQYF.

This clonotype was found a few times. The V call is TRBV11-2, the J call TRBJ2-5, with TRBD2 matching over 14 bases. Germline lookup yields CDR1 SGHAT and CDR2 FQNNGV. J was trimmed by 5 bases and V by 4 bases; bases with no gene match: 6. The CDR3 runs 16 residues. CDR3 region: CASSSWTSGRRETQYF. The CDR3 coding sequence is TGTGCCAGCAGCTCCTGGACTAGCGGGAGGCGGGAGACCCAGTACTTC. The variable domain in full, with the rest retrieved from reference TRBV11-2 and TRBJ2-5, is EAGVAQSPRYKIIEKRQSVAFWCNPISGHATLYWYQQILGQGPKLLIQFQNNGVVDDSQLPKDRFSAERLKGVDSTLKIQPAKLEDSAVYLCASSSWTSGRRETQYFGPGTRLLVL.

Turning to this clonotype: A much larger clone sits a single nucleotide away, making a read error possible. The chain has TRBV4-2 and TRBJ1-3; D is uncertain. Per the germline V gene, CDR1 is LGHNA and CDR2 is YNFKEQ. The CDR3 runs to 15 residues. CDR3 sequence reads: CVSSQPEKGGNTIYF. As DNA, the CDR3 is TGTGTCAGCAGCCAACCCGAAAAGGGAGGAAACACCATATATTTT.

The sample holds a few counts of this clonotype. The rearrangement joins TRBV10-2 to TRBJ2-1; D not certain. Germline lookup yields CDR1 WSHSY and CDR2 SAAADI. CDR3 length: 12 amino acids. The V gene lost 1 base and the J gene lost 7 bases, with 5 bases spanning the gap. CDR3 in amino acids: CASSEYGNEQFF. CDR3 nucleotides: TGCGCCAGCAGTGAGTACGGGAATGAGCAGTTCTTC.

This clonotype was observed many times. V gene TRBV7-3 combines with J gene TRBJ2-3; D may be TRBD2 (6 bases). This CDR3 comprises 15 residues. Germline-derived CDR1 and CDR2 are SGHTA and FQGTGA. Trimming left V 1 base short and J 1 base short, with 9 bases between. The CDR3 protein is CASSLIGEGTDTQYF. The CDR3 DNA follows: TGTGCCAGCAGCTTAATAGGGGAGGGCACAGATACGCAGTATTTT.

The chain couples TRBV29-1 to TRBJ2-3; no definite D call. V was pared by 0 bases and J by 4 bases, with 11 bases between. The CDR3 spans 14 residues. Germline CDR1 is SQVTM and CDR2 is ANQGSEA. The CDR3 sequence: CSVEESARADTQYF. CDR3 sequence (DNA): TGCAGCGTTGAAGAGTCAGCTCGGGCAGATACGCAGTATTTT.

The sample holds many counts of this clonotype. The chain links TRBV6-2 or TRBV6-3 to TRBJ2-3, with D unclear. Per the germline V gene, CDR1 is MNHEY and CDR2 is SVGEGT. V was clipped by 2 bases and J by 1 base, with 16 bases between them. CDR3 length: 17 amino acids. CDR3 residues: CASSYGQSLAGTDTQYF. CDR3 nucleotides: TGTGCCAGCAGTTACGGTCAATCCCTGGCCGGCACAGATACGCAGTATTTT.

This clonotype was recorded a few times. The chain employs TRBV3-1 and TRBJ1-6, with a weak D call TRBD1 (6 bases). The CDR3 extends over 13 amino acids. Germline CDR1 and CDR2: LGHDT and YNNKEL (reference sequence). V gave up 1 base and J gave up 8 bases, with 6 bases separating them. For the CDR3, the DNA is TGTGCCAGCAGCCAAGGACAGGATTCACCCCTCCACTTT. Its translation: CASSQGQDSPLHF.

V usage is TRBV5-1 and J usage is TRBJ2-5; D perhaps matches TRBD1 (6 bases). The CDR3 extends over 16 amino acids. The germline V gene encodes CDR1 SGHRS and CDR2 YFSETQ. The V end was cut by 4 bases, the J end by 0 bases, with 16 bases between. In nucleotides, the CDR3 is TGCGCCAGCAGCCCCCAAACTACAGGGAACCAAGAGACCCAGTACTTC. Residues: CASSPQTTGNQETQYF.

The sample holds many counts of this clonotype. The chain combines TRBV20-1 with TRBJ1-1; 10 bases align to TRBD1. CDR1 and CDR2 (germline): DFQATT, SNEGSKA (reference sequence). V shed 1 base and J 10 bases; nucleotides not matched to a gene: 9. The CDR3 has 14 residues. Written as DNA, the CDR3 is TGCAGTGCTAGAGCCGGGACAGGGGAATTTGGAGCTTTCTTT. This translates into CSARAGTGEFGAFF.

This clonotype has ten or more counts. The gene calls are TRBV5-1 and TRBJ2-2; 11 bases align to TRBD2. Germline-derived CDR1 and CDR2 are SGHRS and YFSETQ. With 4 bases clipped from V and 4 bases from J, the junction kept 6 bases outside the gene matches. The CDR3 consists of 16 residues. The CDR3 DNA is TGCGCCAGCAGCCCCCTCCTAGCGGGAGGCACCGGGGAGCTGTTTTTT. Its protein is CASSPLLAGGTGELFF.